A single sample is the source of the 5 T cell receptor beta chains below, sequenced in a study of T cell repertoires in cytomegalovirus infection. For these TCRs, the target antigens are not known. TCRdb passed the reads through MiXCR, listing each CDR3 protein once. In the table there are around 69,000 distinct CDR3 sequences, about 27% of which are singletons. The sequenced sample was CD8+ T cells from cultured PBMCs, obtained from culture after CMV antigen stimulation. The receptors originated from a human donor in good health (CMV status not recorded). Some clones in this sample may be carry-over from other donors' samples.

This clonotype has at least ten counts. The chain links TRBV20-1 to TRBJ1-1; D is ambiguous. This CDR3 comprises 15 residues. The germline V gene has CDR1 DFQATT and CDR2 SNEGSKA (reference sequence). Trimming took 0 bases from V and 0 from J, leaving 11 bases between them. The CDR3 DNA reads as TGCAGTGCTAGAGATCTGGAGAACATGAACACTGAAGCTTTCTTT. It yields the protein CSARDLENMNTEAFF.

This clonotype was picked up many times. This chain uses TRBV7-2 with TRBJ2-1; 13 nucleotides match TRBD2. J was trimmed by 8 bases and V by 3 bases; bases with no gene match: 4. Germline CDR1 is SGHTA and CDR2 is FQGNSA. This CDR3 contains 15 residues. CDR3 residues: CASSFGLAGDYEQFF. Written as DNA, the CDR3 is TGTGCCAGCAGCTTTGGACTAGCGGGAGATTATGAGCAGTTCTTC.

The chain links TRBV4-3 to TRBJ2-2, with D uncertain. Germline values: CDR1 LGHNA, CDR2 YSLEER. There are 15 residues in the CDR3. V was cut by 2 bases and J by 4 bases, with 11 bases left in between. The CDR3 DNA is TGCGCCAGCAGCCAAACTACCGGAAGCACCGGGGAGCTGTTTTTT. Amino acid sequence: CASSQTTGSTGELFF.

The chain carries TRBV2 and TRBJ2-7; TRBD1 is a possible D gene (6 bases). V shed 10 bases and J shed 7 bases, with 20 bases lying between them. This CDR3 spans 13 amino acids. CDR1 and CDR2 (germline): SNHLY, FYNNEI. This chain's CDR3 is CANRDGGRKEQYF. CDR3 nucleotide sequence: TGTGCCAACAGGGACGGCGGACGAAAGGAGCAGTACTTC.

Written as DNA, the CDR3 is TGTGCCAGTAGTATAGGTAGGACTAGCGGAGGGGATGAGCAGTTCTTC. It is translated as CASSIGRTSGGDEQFF. The genes are TRBV19 and TRBJ2-1; TRBD2 aligns across 10 bases. Germline V gene lookup returns CDR1 LNHDA and CDR2 SQIVND (reference sequence). The CDR3 contains 16 residues. The V and J ends lost 1 base and 8 bases, in that order; junction bases with no gene match: 8.